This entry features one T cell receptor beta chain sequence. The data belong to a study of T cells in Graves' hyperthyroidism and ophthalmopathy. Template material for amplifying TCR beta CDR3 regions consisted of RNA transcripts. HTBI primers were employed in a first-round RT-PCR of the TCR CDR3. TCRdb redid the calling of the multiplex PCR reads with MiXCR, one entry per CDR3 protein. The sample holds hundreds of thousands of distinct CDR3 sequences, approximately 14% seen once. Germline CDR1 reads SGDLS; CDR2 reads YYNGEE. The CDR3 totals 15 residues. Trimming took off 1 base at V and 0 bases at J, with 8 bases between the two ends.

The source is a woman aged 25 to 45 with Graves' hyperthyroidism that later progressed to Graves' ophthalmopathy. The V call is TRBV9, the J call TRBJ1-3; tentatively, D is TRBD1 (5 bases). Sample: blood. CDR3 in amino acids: CASSVTGLSGNTIYF. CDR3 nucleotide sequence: TGTGCCAGCAGCGTAACAGGCCTCTCTGGAAACACCATATATTTT.